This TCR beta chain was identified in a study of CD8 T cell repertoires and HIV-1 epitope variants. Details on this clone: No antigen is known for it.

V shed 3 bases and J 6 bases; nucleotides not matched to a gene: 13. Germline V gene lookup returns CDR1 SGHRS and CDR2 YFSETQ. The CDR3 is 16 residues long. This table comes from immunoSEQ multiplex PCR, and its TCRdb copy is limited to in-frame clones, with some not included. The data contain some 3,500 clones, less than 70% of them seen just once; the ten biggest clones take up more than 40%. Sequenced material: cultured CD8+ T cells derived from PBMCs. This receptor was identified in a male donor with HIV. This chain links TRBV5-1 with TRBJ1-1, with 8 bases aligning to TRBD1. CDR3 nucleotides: TGCGCCAGCAGCTCACCACCGGACAGGGTGGACGCTGAAGCTTTCTTT. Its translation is CASSSPPDRVDAEAFF.